This entry is about one TCR beta chain. These data come from a study of identical twins. A template switching step contributed a universal primer site, while unique molecular identifiers were present in the cDNA. TCRdb re-called the 5' RACE reads through MiXCR, storing one row per CDR3 protein. The table shows about 900,000 distinct CDR3 sequences, with 10% to 15% occurring only once. The CDR3 is 17 residues long. Germline V lookup: CDR1 SGHTS, CDR2 YDEGEE. With 4 bases clipped from V and 1 base from J, the junction kept 8 bases outside the gene matches. These same records also appear under a second study, on yellow fever vaccine responses in identical twins.

Sequenced: PBMCs. The gene calls are TRBV5-8 and TRBJ2-1, with 10 nucleotides matching TRBD2. The TCR sequence derives from a woman aged 18-29 years in good health. CDR3 sequence reads: CASSRPGLAISYNEQFF. Here the CDR3 DNA reads TGTGCCAGCAGCCGACCGGGACTAGCGATATCCTACAATGAGCAGTTCTTC.